Presented here are 32 T cell receptor beta chains from one specimen sequenced in a study of tumor and adjacent non-tumor tissue in lung cancer. No cell sorting was done before RNA was extracted from the tissue. TCRbeta libraries were built with three rounds of nested PCR, modified from ARM-PCR. Using its own MiXCR run on the multiplex PCR reads, TCRdb lists one record per CDR3 protein. The sample carries just over 200,000 distinct CDR3 sequences, about 76% recorded once. Sequences were obtained from lung tumor tissue. The receptors were gathered from a man aged 55 to 70 with non-small cell lung cancer.

The chain has TRBV11-3 and TRBJ2-3, with 9 bases aligning to TRBD2. The J segment lost 2 bases and the V segment lost 2 bases, leaving 11 bases of the junction unmatched. CDR3 length: 18 residues. CDR1 and CDR2 (germline): SGHNT, YENEEA. The CDR3 bases are TGTGCCAGCAGCTTATGGGCTAGCGGGGTGCGCCTCACAGATACGCAGTATTTT. This sequence encodes CASSLWASGVRLTDTQYF.

In regard to this clonotype: This may be a read error: a much more frequent sequence differs by one nucleotide. J is TRBJ2-2 and V is TRBV12-3 or TRBV12-4, with D possibly TRBD2 on 6 matching bases. Trimming took 8 bases from V and 13 from J, leaving 23 bases between them. The CDR3 contains 14 residues. The CDR3 DNA is TGTGCCAGCGGCCCTGAGACAGCGAGGGGAGGGCTGTTTTTT. It encodes CASGPETARGGLFF.

Points on this clonotype: This may come from a read error, since a much larger clone is one base off. The rearrangement joins TRBV12-3 or TRBV12-4 to TRBJ1-2; 7 bases agree with TRBD1. This CDR3 has 13 residues. Trimming removed 4 bases from V and 8 bases from J; junction bases left unmatched: 7. The CDR3 DNA reads as TGTGCCAGCAGTTCCGACAGGGACCGGGGCTACACCTTC. Encoded protein: CASSSDRDRGYTF.

This clonotype is medium-sized by share. This sequence joins TRBV11-3 and TRBJ1-2; D uncertain. The CDR3 consists of 13 residues. Trimming pared 2 bases from V and 3 bases from J, leaving 7 bases between. CDR1 and CDR2 (germline): SGHNT, YENEEA. The chain's CDR3 is CASSLRGYYGYTF. For the CDR3, the DNA is TGTGCCAGCAGCTTAAGAGGGTACTATGGCTACACCTTC.

A remark on this clonotype: At one of its ends the junction is not consistent with the germline gene, which may arise from a read error. V and J are TRBV20-1 and TRBJ2-3; D gene unclear. From germline, CDR1 is DFQATT and CDR2 SNEGSKA (reference sequence). CDR3 length: 16 residues. Written as DNA, the CDR3 is TGCAGTGATAGAGATCCGGCTGCTTTAAGCACAGCTACGCAGTATTTT. It is translated as CSDRDPAALSTATQYF.

This rearrangement joins TRBV20-1 to TRBJ1-5; D ambiguous. V shed 0 bases and J shed 1 base, with 16 bases lying between them. Germline CDR1 DFQATT, CDR2 SNEGSKA (reference sequence). The CDR3 covers 17 residues. CDR3 in amino acids: CSARDQSVALSNQPQHF. The DNA of the CDR3 is TGCAGTGCTAGAGATCAGAGTGTGGCTTTGAGCAATCAGCCCCAGCATTTT.

With respect to this clonotype: The conserved final phenylalanine or tryptophan is absent from the CDR3, which likely points to a read error. The chain has TRBV6-5 and TRBJ1-1; 9 bases fit TRBD1. V dropped 5 bases and J dropped 6; count of bases not matched to a gene: 10. There are 15 residues in the CDR3. Per the germline V gene, CDR1 is MNHEY and CDR2 is SVGAGI. For the CDR3, the DNA is TGTGCCAGCAGTGGCGGACAGGGGTTTTTCGCTGAAGCTTTCTCT. The encoded protein is CASSGGQGFFAEAFS.

Many counts were recorded for this clonotype. This chain connects TRBV20-1 to TRBJ2-7, with TRBD2 matching 9 bases. This CDR3 region has 13 residues. V shed 5 bases and J 4 bases; nucleotides not matched to a gene: 6. Germline V CDR1 and CDR2: DFQATT, SNEGSKA (reference sequence). The CDR3 reads CSAQLAGDYEQYF. In DNA, the CDR3 is TGCAGTGCTCAGTTAGCGGGAGATTACGAGCAGTACTTC.

This clonotype was counted once. The CDR3 DNA is TGTGCCACCTCACGGGCACACCAAGAGACCCAGTACTTC. Amino acid sequence: CATSRAHQETQYF. V and J are TRBV19 and TRBJ2-5; D unclear. Germline V gives CDR1 LNHDA, CDR2 SQIVND (reference sequence). The length of the CDR3 is 13 residues. V dropped 10 bases and J dropped 0 bases, with 12 bases sitting between them.

The chain links TRBV20-1 to TRBJ2-5; 9 nucleotides agree with TRBD1. The junction had 5 bases not matched to a gene; V was cut back by 3 bases and J by 3 bases. Germline V gene sequence: CDR1 DFQATT, CDR2 SNEGSKA (reference sequence). This CDR3 is built from 14 residues. The CDR3 spells CSASARDREETQYF. CDR3 nucleotide sequence: TGCAGTGCTAGTGCCCGGGACAGGGAAGAGACCCAGTACTTC.

Worth noting for this clonotype: A read error may explain this, as a much larger clone is one base away. CDR3: CSAKWEGGIRGEQYF. DNA for the CDR3: TGCAGTGCCAAGTGGGAAGGGGGCATTCGGGGTGAGCAGTACTTC. This chain uses TRBV20-1 with TRBJ2-1, with 7 positions matching TRBD1. With the DNA end fitting TRBJ2-7 better, the J assignment may be wrong. CDR3 length: 15 amino acids. Germline V gives CDR1 DFQATT, CDR2 SNEGSKA (reference sequence).

The J gene is TRBJ1-1, the V gene TRBV13; the D is unclear. V was clipped by 6 bases and J by 3 bases, with 11 bases between them. Germline lookup yields CDR1 PRHDT and CDR2 FYEKMQ (reference sequence). This CDR3 region has 13 residues. The CDR3 nucleotides read TGTGCCAGCAGGTCTACAGAGGACACTGAAGCTTTCTTT. As protein: CASRSTEDTEAFF.

About this clonotype: One end of the junction fails to match germline, which may point to a read error. The chain joins TRBV20-1 to TRBJ2-3; D tentatively fits TRBD1 or TRBD2 (5 bases each). This CDR3 spans 13 amino acids. In germline, CDR1 is DFQATT, CDR2 SNEGSKA (reference sequence). The CDR3 bases are TGTAGTGGGCGCGAGGGGATCCCAGATACGCAGTATTTT. Its protein product is CSGREGIPDTQYF.

The chain joins TRBV5-5 to TRBJ2-5, with a possible D match to TRBD1 (6 bases). The CDR3 loop spans 17 amino acids. Germline V lookup: CDR1 SGHKS, CDR2 YYEKEE (reference sequence). Trimming pared 2 bases from V and 4 bases from J, leaving 21 bases between. Here the CDR3 reads CASSFGPTTGLRETQYF. In DNA form, the CDR3 reads TGTGCCAGCAGCTTTGGACCAACTACAGGGTTAAGAGAGACCCAGTACTTC.

This clonotype was observed a few times. The genes are TRBV4-1 and TRBJ1-4, with TRBD1 as a possible D gene (6 bases). The CDR3 runs to 15 residues. Per germline, CDR1 MGHRA and CDR2 YSYEKL. Trimming removed 0 bases at V and 13 bases at J, with 18 bases between. CDR3 in DNA: TGCGCCAGCAGCCAAGAAAGCAGGGGAGTCGGTATACTGTTTTTT. This sequence encodes CASSQESRGVGILFF.

Of note for this clonotype: Germline is not matched at one junction end, which may reflect a read error. The chain employs TRBV6-5 and TRBJ2-7; 9 bases line up with TRBD2. Germline V gene lookup returns CDR1 MNHEY and CDR2 SVGAGI. The CDR3 is 16 amino acids. The CDR3 DNA sequence: TGTGCAAGCAGTTACTCGTCTAGCGGGGTCACCTACGAGCATTACTTC. Its protein is CASSYSSSGVTYEHYF.

In the case of this clonotype: Since the CDR3 does not end with the conserved phenylalanine or tryptophan, this likely comes from a read error. The chain uses TRBV4-1 and TRBJ2-1; perhaps TRBD1 as D (6 bases). V lost 0 bases to trimming and J lost 4 bases, with 13 bases between them. Germline V gene data show CDR1 as MGHRA and CDR2 as YSYEKL. This CDR3 contains 16 residues. The CDR3 loop is CASSQDDRGGYNEQFV. CDR3 nucleotides: TGCGCCAGCAGCCAAGATGACCGAGGGGGATACAATGAGCAGTTCGTC.

About this clonotype itself: This may stem from a read error, because a much larger clone lies one nucleotide away. The rearrangement joins TRBV5-6 to TRBJ1-1; tentatively, D is TRBD1 (5 bases). This CDR3 has 14 amino acids. Germline V gene lookup returns CDR1 SGHDT and CDR2 YYEEEE. The CDR3 DNA reads TGTGCCAGCAGCTTGGAGGGGAGGTTCACTGAAGTTTTCTTT. Protein: CASSLEGRFTEVFF.

This clonotype rates as medium-sized. The rearrangement joins TRBV11-3 to TRBJ1-1, with D unresolved. Germline CDR1 SGHNT, CDR2 YENEEA. Trimming took off 1 base at V and 12 bases at J, with 15 bases between the two ends. The CDR3 covers 13 residues. As DNA, the CDR3 is TGTGCCAGCAGCTTAGGCTCGATCCCTCGGACTTTCTTT. Translating gives CASSLGSIPRTFF. Using reference TRBV11-3 and TRBJ1-1 for the parts outside the CDR3, the full variable domain is EAGVVQSPRYKIIEKKQPVAFWCNPISGHNTLYWYLQNLGQGPELLIRYENEEAVDDSQLPKDRFSAERLKGVDSTLKIQPAELGDSAVYLCASSLGSIPRTFFGQGTRLTVV.

The chain is built from TRBV11-2 and TRBJ2-3; D gene uncertain. Between the trimmed V and J ends, which lost 9 bases and 4 bases, there was a span of 17 bases. Germline V gives CDR1 SGHAT, CDR2 FQNNGV. This CDR3 region has 14 residues. This CDR3 is CARGPTVGADTQYF. In nucleotides, the CDR3 is TGTGCCAGAGGCCCTACAGTTGGGGCAGATACGCAGTATTTT.

The rearrangement joins TRBV5-1 to TRBJ1-2; TRBD1 is a possible D gene (5 bases). Germline V lookup: CDR1 SGHRS, CDR2 YFSETQ. Trimming pared 5 bases from V and 2 bases from J, leaving 10 bases between. The CDR3 is 13 amino acids. As DNA, the CDR3 is TGCGCCAGCAGGGGGCCGGAGAACTATGGCTACACCTTC. It is translated as CASRGPENYGYTF.

The gene calls are TRBV20-1 and TRBJ2-5; D gene ambiguous. The CDR3 loop spans 15 amino acids. Germline values: CDR1 DFQATT, CDR2 SNEGSKA (reference sequence). Trimming took off 5 bases at V and 4 bases at J, with 20 bases between the two ends. In DNA, the CDR3 is TGCAGTGCTCTCTGGGGTGGGATTGATGGAGAGACCCAGTACTTC. This encodes CSALWGGIDGETQYF.

The chain is built from TRBV11-2 and TRBJ1-2; D gene uncertain. Germline CDR1 and CDR2: SGHAT and FQNNGV. Trimming removed 8 bases from V and 4 bases from J, with 11 bases in between. This CDR3 has 12 residues. The CDR3 nucleotides read TGTGCCAGCGGCCATGCAGGCTATGGCTACACCTTC. Translating gives CASGHAGYGYTF.

The CDR3 loop is CASSDAGDRVKSQYF. The CDR3 DNA follows: TGTGCCAGCAGCGATGCGGGGGACAGGGTTAAGAGTCAGTACTTC. The chain is built from TRBV11-1 and TRBJ2-4, with 9 nucleotides matching TRBD1. The CDR3 covers 15 residues. V lost 5 bases, J lost 12 bases, and 14 bases stayed unmatched. The V gene's germline CDR1 is SGHAT and CDR2 FQDESV (reference sequence).

Concerning this clonotype: One junction end disagrees with the germline gene, perhaps due to a read error. Here the CDR3 reads CASSLGQRWNELLF. DNA for the CDR3: TGCGCCAGCAGCCTCGGCCAGCGGTGGAATGAGCTGTTATTC. The V and J genes are TRBV4-3 and TRBJ2-1, with D possibly TRBD2 on 5 matching bases. The CDR3 covers 14 residues. CDR1 is LGHNA and CDR2 is YSLEER in the germline V gene.

The chain links TRBV4-3 to TRBJ2-7; 9 bases agree with TRBD1. Germline V gene data show CDR1 as LGHNA and CDR2 as YSLEER. The CDR3 is 16 residues long. J gave up 13 bases and V 3 bases, and 19 bases lay outside the gene matches. CDR3 in DNA: TGCGCCAGCAGCCAGAGCCCCGGAACAGGGGGCTACGAACATTACTTC. Translating gives CASSQSPGTGGYEHYF.

This clonotype appeared a few times. With a much larger clone just one base away, this may be a read error. The genes are TRBV20-1 and TRBJ2-2, with D perhaps assigned TRBD1 or TRBD2 (5 bases each). The CDR3 is 14 amino acids. CDR1 and CDR2 (germline): DFQATT, SNEGSKA (reference sequence). This chain's CDR3 is CSAGRWGSTGKLFF. DNA for the CDR3: TGCAGTGCTGGCCGGTGGGGGAGCACCGGGAAGCTGTTTTTT.

This clonotype was seen more than once but under ten times. Compared with germline, one end of the junction differs, possibly owing to a read error. The chain joins TRBV2 to TRBJ2-3; D is uncertain. There are 15 residues in the CDR3. Looked up from germline, CDR1 is SNHLY and CDR2 is FYNNEI. The chain's CDR3 is CASSENPASTDTQYF. In nucleotides, the CDR3 is TGTGCCAGTAGTGAAAACCCTGCCAGCACAGATACGCAGTATTTT.

With respect to this clonotype: Since a much larger clone is just one base distant, this may be a read error. This chain links TRBV12-3 or TRBV12-4 with TRBJ1-5, with D maybe TRBD1 (7 bases). The end of the DNA is better explained by TRBJ2-3, so the J call may be wrong. This CDR3 region has 15 residues. The CDR3 nucleotides are TGTGCCAGCAGTTCCCCGGCAGGGGGGAATCAGCCCCAGTATTTT. Residues: CASSSPAGGNQPQYF.

This chain connects TRBV5-1 to TRBJ2-1; 12 nucleotides align to TRBD2. The CDR3 sequence is 16 residues long. V was pared by 4 bases and J by 5 bases, with 7 bases of the junction left unmatched. CDR1 and CDR2 (germline): SGHRS, YFSETQ. Here the CDR3 DNA reads TGCGCCAGCAGCAACCTAGCGGGAGGGGACCACAATGAGCAGTTCTTC. Residues: CASSNLAGGDHNEQFF.

This rearrangement joins TRBV20-1 to TRBJ2-3, with D possibly being TRBD1 (5 bases). This CDR3 contains 14 residues. V was cut by 5 bases and J by 4 bases, with 16 bases left in between. Germline lookup yields CDR1 DFQATT and CDR2 SNEGSKA (reference sequence). CDR3 protein: CSAPHQQEPDTQYF. DNA for the CDR3: TGCAGTGCTCCTCACCAACAGGAACCAGATACGCAGTATTTT.

The rearrangement uses TRBV5-4 and TRBJ2-7; unclear D gene. Germline CDR1 is SGHNT and CDR2 is YYREEE (reference sequence). CDR3 length: 13 amino acids. V was trimmed by 0 bases and J by 6 bases, leaving 10 bases between them. DNA of the CDR3: TGTGCCAGCAGCTTGGGCGACACCCTCGAGCAGTACTTC. Amino acid sequence: CASSLGDTLEQYF.